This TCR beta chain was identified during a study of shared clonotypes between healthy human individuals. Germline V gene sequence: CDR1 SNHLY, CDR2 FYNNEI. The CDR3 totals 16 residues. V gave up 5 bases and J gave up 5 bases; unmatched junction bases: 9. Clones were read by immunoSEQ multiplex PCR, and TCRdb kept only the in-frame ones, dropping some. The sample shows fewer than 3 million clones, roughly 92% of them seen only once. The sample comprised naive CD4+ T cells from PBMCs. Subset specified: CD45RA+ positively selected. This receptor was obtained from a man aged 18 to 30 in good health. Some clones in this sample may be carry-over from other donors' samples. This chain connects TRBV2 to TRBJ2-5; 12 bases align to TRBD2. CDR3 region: CASSSRELAGGETQYF. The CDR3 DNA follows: TGTGCCAGCAGTTCTCGGGAGCTAGCGGGAGGGGAGACCCAGTACTTC.